This T cell receptor beta chain was identified in a study of blood T cells in healthy people across ages. There are 18 residues in the CDR3. Trimming took off 1 base at V and 1 base at J, with 17 bases between the two ends. Germline assignment: CDR1 MGHDK and CDR2 SYGVNS. The second PCR ran about 6 to 12 cycles with a sample-barcoded 5' primer and J-beta primers. A tag from a template-switch adaptor with 12 random nucleotides marked each cDNA molecule. Per sample, CDR3-containing paired-end reads numbered at least 2.5 million. One entry per CDR3 protein, called by TCRdb with MiXCR from the 5' RACE reads. The table lists 650,000 to 800,000 distinct CDR3 sequences, around 52% of them singletons.

The sample comprised blood. The V call is TRBV25-1, the J call TRBJ2-4; D is unclear. This receptor was identified in a woman at least 80 years old in good health. CDR3 loop: CASSEFGAQIVAKNIQYF. The CDR3 DNA reads TGTGCCAGCAGTGAATTTGGCGCCCAGATCGTGGCCAAAAACATTCAGTACTTC.